This T cell receptor beta chain emerged from a study of OX40 agonist ivuxolimab in advanced cancers. Turning to the study itself: Patients were dosed intravenously with ivuxolimab at 0.01 to 10 mg/kg every 2 weeks. Regarding the study as a whole: Circulating CD4+ and CD8+ T cells showed clonal expansion by week 6 at 0.1 to 3.0 mg/kg. More expanded clones were seen, on average, in CD8+ T cells than in CD4+.

The assay was immunoSEQ multiplex PCR, and TCRdb's table has in-frame clones only and misses some. The sample has tens of thousands of clones; under 85% are singletons. V was pared by 6 bases and J by 2 bases, with 6 bases of the junction left unmatched. Germline CDR1 MNHNY, CDR2 SVGAGI (reference sequence). This CDR3 comprises 15 residues. To note about this clone: Antigen unknown.

The rearrangement uses TRBV6-6 and TRBJ2-2; the match to TRBD1 covers 7 bases. Sequenced here: CD4+ or CD8+ T cells sorted from blood, sampled in a trial of the OX40 agonist ivuxolimab. This TCR derives from an adult with an advanced solid tumor such as melanoma, head and neck, liver or kidney cancer. The CDR3 nucleotides read TGTGCCAGCAGGCCTACAGGGGTCAACACCGGGGAGCTGTTTTTT. This encodes CASRPTGVNTGELFF.